These 19 T cell receptor beta chains were sequenced from one sample in a study of glioma-infiltrating T cells after dendritic cell vaccination. Method: immunoSEQ multiplex PCR; TCRdb's copy keeps in-frame clones and lacks some. The sample contains roughly 98,000 clones, about nine tenths of which appear only once. Sequencing was performed on blood, taken before dendritic cell vaccination. The receptors were sampled from a human donor with glioblastoma.

This rearrangement joins TRBV10-2 to TRBJ2-1; tentatively, D is TRBD2 (5 bases). Trimming pared 0 bases from V and 4 bases from J, leaving 7 bases between. The CDR3 is 14 residues long. Looked up from germline, CDR1 is WSHSY and CDR2 is SAAADI. The CDR3, as DNA: TGCGCCAGCAGTGAGTCGTGGGAGTACAATGAGCAGTTCTTC. Its translation is CASSESWEYNEQFF.

The table lists this clone with a few counts. The chain combines TRBV5-8 with TRBJ2-7; D might be TRBD1 (5 bases). Per germline, CDR1 SGHTS and CDR2 YDEGEE. Trimming removed 0 bases at V and 5 bases at J, with 9 bases between. The CDR3 totals 13 residues. The CDR3 region has the DNA TGTGCCAGCAGCTTGGTTCAGGGTCACGAGCAGTACTTC. Its protein product is CASSLVQGHEQYF.

CDR3 region: CASRDKDRGVYGYTF. The CDR3 nucleotides are TGTGCCAGCAGAGACAAGGACAGGGGTGTGTATGGCTACACCTTC. V gene TRBV28 combines with J gene TRBJ1-2; 9 bases line up with TRBD1. The CDR3 runs 15 residues. Germline V gene data show CDR1 as MDHEN and CDR2 as SYDVKM. The trim removed 6 bases at V and 5 bases at J, leaving 10 bases unmatched.

The chain combines TRBV5-4 with TRBJ1-1, with TRBD1 as a possible D gene (6 bases). The CDR3 spans 14 residues. The germline V gene encodes CDR1 SGHNT and CDR2 YYREEE (reference sequence). V lost 4 bases to trimming and J lost 2 bases, with 12 bases between them. CDR3: CASSLTGRNTEAFF. Written as DNA, the CDR3 is TGTGCCAGCAGCCTCACAGGGAGAAACACTGAAGCTTTCTTT.

The V call is TRBV27, the J call TRBJ2-3; D is undetermined. The CDR3 spans 13 residues. V was clipped by 6 bases and J by 0 bases, with 7 bases between them. Germline CDR1 and CDR2: MNHEY and SMNVEV (reference sequence). The CDR3 nucleotides read TGTGCCAGCAGAAAAGCCAGCACAGATACGCAGTATTTT. This gives the protein CASRKASTDTQYF.

This chain connects TRBV21-1 to TRBJ1-4; TRBD1, the table's D call, lacks a check against the DNA. TRBV21-1 is a pseudogene locus. The length of the CDR3 is 16 residues. The DNA for the CDR3 is TGTGCCAGCAGCCCTTTTGGAGGGGGCAGGCGTGAAAAACTGTTTTTT. This codes for CASSPFGGGRREKLFF.

The V and J genes are TRBV6-5 and TRBJ1-2; TRBD1 aligns across 7 bases. Germline assignment: CDR1 MNHEY and CDR2 SVGAGI. CDR3 length: 15 residues. V shed 5 bases and J 3 bases; nucleotides not matched to a gene: 9. DNA for the CDR3: TGTGCCAGCAGTAAAGACAGGGATCGGTACTATGGCTACACCTTC. It is translated as CASSKDRDRYYGYTF.

The chain joins TRBV5-4 to TRBJ1-1, with 8 bases aligning to TRBD1. CDR3 length: 14 amino acids. V lost 3 bases to trimming and J lost 6 bases; unmatched junction nucleotides: 7. In germline, CDR1 is SGHNT, CDR2 YYREEE (reference sequence). The CDR3 bases are TGTGCCAGCAGCTGGACAGGGTCCCCCCCTGAAGCTTTCTTT. Encoded protein: CASSWTGSPPEAFF.

The rearrangement uses TRBV7-9 and TRBJ2-2; TRBD1 aligns across 8 bases. The V segment lost 5 bases and the J segment 8 bases; nucleotides outside the gene matches: 7. The CDR3 loop spans 14 amino acids. Germline values: CDR1 SEHNR, CDR2 FQNEAQ (reference sequence). CDR3 bases: TGTGCCAGCAGCCCGGACAGGGATTCAGGGGAGCTGTTTTTT. Encoded protein: CASSPDRDSGELFF.

The rearrangement joins TRBV7-2 to TRBJ2-7, with TRBD1 identical over 10 bases. The V segment lost 5 bases and the J segment 3 bases; nucleotides outside the gene matches: 4. The CDR3 runs to 14 residues. CDR1 SGHTA and CDR2 FQGNSA come from the germline V gene. The CDR3 bases are TGTGCCAGCAGCACATGGACAGGGGGCTACGAGCAGTACTTC. This translates into CASSTWTGGYEQYF.

The chain recombines TRBV19 with TRBJ2-7; the match to TRBD2 covers 8 bases. The CDR3 loop spans 15 amino acids. Per the germline V gene, CDR1 is LNHDA and CDR2 is SQIVND (reference sequence). The V segment lost 1 base and the J segment 0 bases; nucleotides outside the gene matches: 2. The CDR3 DNA sequence: TGTGCCAGTAGTATAGCGAGCGGGAGCTCCTACGAGCAGTACTTC. This codes for CASSIASGSSYEQYF.

J is TRBJ2-7 and V is TRBV11-2, with TRBD1 matching 9 bases. The CDR3 length is 16 residues. CDR1 is SGHAT and CDR2 is FQNNGV in the germline V gene. Trimming cost V 0 bases and J 2 bases; bases outside gene matches: 5. DNA of the CDR3: TGTGCCAGCAGCTTAGATGGGGACAGGGCAGCCTACGAGCAGTACTTC. Translated, it gives CASSLDGDRAAYEQYF.

This clone was detected a few times. This rearrangement joins TRBV28 to TRBJ2-2; 13 nucleotides agree with TRBD2. Looked up from germline, CDR1 is MDHEN and CDR2 is SYDVKM. This CDR3 has 16 amino acids. J lost 7 bases, V lost 6 bases, and 8 bases had no gene match. CDR3 protein: CASSSRLAGGLGELFF. CDR3 nucleotides: TGTGCCAGCAGCTCCAGACTAGCGGGAGGTCTCGGGGAGCTGTTTTTT.

This chain connects TRBV5-1 to TRBJ1-2; D is perhaps TRBD1 (6 bases). Germline V gene lookup returns CDR1 SGHRS and CDR2 YFSETQ. This CDR3 spans 13 amino acids. The V end was cut by 2 bases, the J end by 6 bases, with 11 bases between. CDR3 in amino acids: CASSFGGGDGYTF. CDR3 nucleotides: TGCGCCAGCAGCTTTGGGGGCGGTGATGGCTACACCTTC.

As to this clone: The germline gene is not matched at one end of the junction; a read error may be the cause. J is TRBJ2-7 and V is TRBV9; 9 bases align to TRBD2. The CDR3 sequence is 14 residues long. Germline V lookup: CDR1 SGDLS, CDR2 YYNGEE. CDR3 sequence: CASSGGLAKYAQYF. The DNA for the CDR3 is TGTGCCAGCAGCGGTGGACTAGCGAAATACGCGCAGTACTTC.

CDR3 in DNA: TGTGCCAGCAGGACAGGGGGCATGACAGATACGCAGTATTTT. Translation: CASRTGGMTDTQYF. The chain joins TRBV6-5 to TRBJ2-3, with 10 bases aligning to TRBD1. Germline lookup yields CDR1 MNHEY and CDR2 SVGAGI. The CDR3 extends over 14 amino acids. The V and J ends lost 6 bases and 3 bases, in that order; junction bases with no gene match: 3.

This chain joins TRBV10-2 and TRBJ2-7, with 10 bases identical to TRBD1. V was pared by 4 bases and J by 0 bases, with 0 bases of the junction left unmatched. Per the germline V gene, CDR1 is WSHSY and CDR2 is SAAADI. The length of the CDR3 is 14 residues. CDR3 nucleotides: TGCGCCAGCAGTGGGACAGGGGGCTCCTACGAGCAGTACTTC. This codes for CASSGTGGSYEQYF.

This clone occurred once. The chain uses TRBV27 and TRBJ1-2; D uncertain. With 6 bases removed from V and 0 bases from J, the gap between germline ends came to 8 bases. Looked up from germline, CDR1 is MNHEY and CDR2 is SMNVEV (reference sequence). CDR3 length: 13 residues. This chain's CDR3 is CASRRGSNYGYTF. For the CDR3, the DNA is TGTGCCAGCAGGAGAGGCTCTAACTATGGCTACACCTTC.

The rearrangement joins TRBV25-1 to TRBJ2-3, with 12 positions matching TRBD2. The germline gives CDR1 MGHDK, CDR2 SYGVNS. Unmatched junction bases numbered 8, after V lost 5 bases and J lost 5 bases. The CDR3 length is 16 residues. CDR3 region: CASSTGTSGSGDTQYF. The CDR3 DNA reads TGTGCCAGCAGTACAGGGACTAGCGGGTCGGGAGATACGCAGTATTTT.